This is a list of T cell receptor beta chains from one sample in a study of CD4+ T cells in melanoma. TCRdb's copy holds only in-frame clones and misses some; the assay was immunoSEQ multiplex PCR. The sample records about 21,000 clones, just under 80% being singletons. These receptor sequences come from a human donor with melanoma. CDR3s include the opening cysteine and the closing phenylalanine or tryptophan. D genes are given only for firm matches. Size tells how often a clone was seen (once, few, many) or the class of an expanded clone, and some rows leave it out.

j_call | v_call | clone_size | d_call | cdr3_aa | cdr3_nt
TRBJ1-2 | TRBV5-1 | . | . | CASTLGSGNYGYTF | TGCGCCAGCACCCTGGGCTCCGGCAACTATGGCTACACCTTC
TRBJ1-2 | TRBV6-5 | . | . | CASSPGGGSNGYTF | TGTGCCAGCAGCCCCGGGGGAGGGTCTAACGGCTACACCTTC
TRBJ2-3 | TRBV5-1 | . | . | CASSERQSDRLSHFTDTQYF | TGCGCCAGCAGCGAACGACAGAGCGATCGCCTGTCCCATTTCACAGATACGCAGTATTTT
TRBJ1-2 | TRBV6-1 | . | . | CASSRWTAAPDGYTF | TGTGCCAGCAGTCGATGGACAGCCGCCCCAGATGGCTACACCTTC
TRBJ2-1 | TRBV6-1 | . | TRBD2 | CASRTSGSNEQFF | TGTGCCAGCCGGACTAGCGGGAGCAATGAGCAGTTCTTC
TRBJ1-1 | TRBV13 | . | . | CASSRTEAFF | TGTGCCAGCAGCCGGACAGAAGCTTTCTTT
TRBJ1-4 | TRBV7-3 | . | . | CASSLLRGPNEKLFF | TGTGCCAGCAGTTTACTCAGGGGACCTAATGAAAAACTGTTTTTT
TRBJ2-1 | TRBV7-3 | . | . | CASSLGGGPYNEQFF | TGTGCCAGCAGCTTAGGTGGGGGCCCCTACAATGAGCAGTTCTTC
TRBJ2-7 | TRBV11-2 | . | TRBD1 | CASSSTGTGTYEQYF | TGTGCCAGCAGCTCTACCGGGACAGGCACCTACGAGCAGTACTTC
TRBJ2-5 | TRBV7-9 | few | TRBD1 | CASSPGQGTINQETQYF | TGTGCCAGCAGTCCGGGACAGGGTACGATCAATCAAGAGACCCAGTACTTC
TRBJ2-2 | TRBV5-1 | once | TRBD2 | CASGALAGGPNTGELFF | TGCGCCAGCGGGGCGCTAGCGGGGGGTCCGAACACCGGGGAGCTGTTTTTT
TRBJ1-1 | TRBV6-1 | . | . | CASRYGTPTNTEAFF | TGTGCCAGCAGGTATGGGACGCCGACCAACACTGAAGCTTTCTTT
TRBJ2-5 | TRBV2 | . | . | CASSPTTVGTQYF | TGTGCCAGCAGTCCCACGACAGTAGGGACCCAGTACTTC
TRBJ1-1 | TRBV5-1 | . | . | CASSYTGTGNTEAFF | TGCGCCAGCAGCTACACCGGGACCGGGAACACTGAAGCTTTCTTT
TRBJ1-4 | TRBV28 | . | . | CASSGGGRSEKLFF | TGTGCCAGCAGTGGTGGGGGGCGGAGCGAAAAACTGTTTTTT
TRBJ1-2 | TRBV6-1 | . | . | CASKFIARYGYTF | TGTGCCAGCAAGTTTATAGCGCGCTATGGCTACACCTTC
TRBJ1-1 | TRBV7-9 | . | . | CASSSLTRVANTEAFF | TGTGCCAGCAGCTCCCTTACGAGGGTGGCGAACACTGAAGCTTTCTTT
TRBJ2-7 | TRBV7-8 | . | TRBD2 | CASSAPWISGGDEQYF | TGTGCCAGCAGCGCCCCGTGGATTAGCGGGGGAGACGAGCAGTACTTC
TRBJ1-4 | TRBV7-2 | . | . | CASSLRRAKNEKLFF | TGTGCCAGCAGCTTAAGACGGGCCAAAAATGAAAAACTGTTTTTT
TRBJ1-2 | TRBV6-1 | . | . | CASSEFPQGRSVYTF | TGTGCCAGCAGTGAATTCCCTCAGGGGCGCTCTGTCTACACCTTC
TRBJ2-3 | TRBV5-1 | . | TRBD1 | CASSPQGATDTQYF | TGCGCCAGCAGCCCACAGGGGGCAACAGATACGCAGTATTTT
TRBJ1-1 | TRBV5-1 | . | . | CASSLYSDNTEAFF | TGCGCCAGCAGCTTGTATTCAGACAACACTGAAGCTTTCTTT
TRBJ1-3 | TRBV30 | . | . | CAWSGRLGIGNTIYF | TGTGCCTGGAGTGGACGGTTAGGGATCGGAAACACCATATATTTT
TRBJ2-7 | TRBV20-1 | . | . | CSARLFGEQYF | TGCAGTGCTAGGTTATTCGGCGAGCAGTACTTC
TRBJ2-7 | TRBV30 | few | . | CAWRRDNGGYEQYF | TGTGCCTGGAGGCGGGACAACGGGGGGTACGAGCAGTACTTC
TRBJ1-2 | TRBV25-1 | . | . | CASSELGIYGYTF | TGTGCCAGCAGTGAATTAGGGATCTATGGCTACACCTTC
TRBJ1-1 | TRBV6-6 | once | . | CASSYYQGGEAFF | TGTGCCAGCAGTTACTACCAGGGAGGTGAAGCTTTCTTT
TRBJ2-5 | TRBV19 | . | . | CASSIRVQETQYF | TGTGCCAGTAGTATTCGCGTGCAGGAGACCCAGTACTTC
TRBJ1-2 | TRBV5-1 | . | . | CASSSGVGGYTF | TGCGCCAGCAGCTCGGGCGTGGGGGGCTACACCTTC
TRBJ1-6 | TRBV30 | . | . | CAWSGTLNSPLHF | TGTGCCTGGAGTGGGACTCTGAATTCACCCCTCCACTTT
TRBJ1-2 | TRBV7-2 | . | . | CASSLVPGLAGYTF | TGTGCCAGCAGCTTAGTTCCGGGACTGGCTGGCTACACCTTC
TRBJ1-2 | TRBV2 | . | . | CASPREGESYGYTF | TGTGCCAGTCCTCGGGAGGGGGAGTCGTATGGCTACACCTTC
TRBJ2-7 | TRBV11-2 | . | . | CASSLDTPYEQYF | TGTGCCAGCAGCTTAGATACCCCCTACGAGCAGTACTTC
TRBJ2-2 | TRBV30 | . | . | CACTQAGNTGELFF | TGTGCCTGCACTCAAGCGGGGAACACCGGGGAGCTGTTTTTT
TRBJ2-3 | TRBV7-9 | . | TRBD1 | CASSLGDRGQDTQYF | TGTGCCAGCAGCTTGGGGGACAGGGGGCAAGATACGCAGTATTTT
TRBJ2-3 | TRBV7-6 | . | . | CASSGLFTDTQYF | TGTGCCAGCAGCGGCCTTTTTACAGATACGCAGTATTTT
TRBJ1-5 | TRBV5-6 | few | TRBD1 | CASSARGKGQPQHF | TGTGCCAGCAGCGCCAGGGGGAAAGGGCAGCCCCAGCATTTT
TRBJ1-2 | TRBV5-1 | . | TRBD1 | CASSSGQDPWYGYTF | TGCGCCAGCAGCTCGGGACAGGACCCTTGGTATGGCTACACCTTC
TRBJ1-3 | TRBV2 | . | . | CASRGAGSGNTIYF | TGTGCCAGCAGGGGCGCTGGGTCTGGAAACACCATATATTTT
TRBJ2-7 | TRBV4-1 | . | . | CASSRGKSTHYEQYF | TGCGCCAGCAGCCGAGGAAAGAGTACCCACTACGAGCAGTACTTC
TRBJ1-2 | TRBV7-9 | . | . | CASSTSRSLNYGYTF | TGTGCCAGCAGCACCTCCAGATCTTTAAACTATGGCTACACCTTC
TRBJ1-6 | TRBV30 | . | . | CAWRSTEQPYNSPLHF | TGTGCCTGGAGGTCGACAGAACAGCCATATAATTCACCCCTCCACTTT
TRBJ1-6 | TRBV11-3 | . | . | CASSRDSYNSPLHF | TGTGCCAGCAGCCGCGACAGCTATAATTCACCCCTCCACTTT
TRBJ2-1 | TRBV19 | . | . | CASRWTISYNEQFF | TGTGCCAGTAGGTGGACTATCTCCTACAATGAGCAGTTCTTC
TRBJ1-2 | TRBV11-2 | . | . | CASSASGGGGNTF | TGTGCCAGCAGCGCTTCAGGCGGGGGGGGGAACACCTTC
TRBJ2-5 | TRBV2 | . | TRBD2 | CASSREGRETQYF | TGTGCCAGCAGTAGGGAGGGCCGGGAGACCCAGTACTTC